These T cell receptor beta chains were read from a single sample in a study of cytotoxic CD8 clonotypes in ibrutinib-treated CLL. This table comes from immunoSEQ multiplex PCR, and its TCRdb copy is limited to in-frame clones, with some not included. The sample has fewer than 70,000 clones; over 60% are singletons. The sequencing here drew on PBMCs, taken after 12 months of ibrutinib treatment. All receptors derive from a human donor with chronic lymphocytic leukemia. The CDR3 runs from the conserved cysteine through the conserved F or W. A D gene is named only where the DNA matches it firmly. Some rows have no size entry. The others give once, few or many, or a class for an expanded clone.

cdr3_aa | cdr3_nt | v_call | cdr3_length | clone_size | j_call | d_call
CASSPVDRAVLTPYEQYF | TGTGCCAGCAGTCCCGTAGACAGGGCGGTCCTAACCCCCTACGAGCAGTACTTC | TRBV27 | 18 | - | TRBJ2-7 | TRBD1
CASSWRQGISNYGYTF | TGTGCCAGCAGTTGGCGGCAGGGCATCTCTAACTATGGCTACACCTTC | TRBV28 | 16 | - | TRBJ1-2 | -
CASSLDGDSTDTQYF | TGCGCCAGCAGCTTGGATGGGGATAGCACAGATACGCAGTATTTT | TRBV5-1 | 15 | - | TRBJ2-3 | -
CASSLGSGISYEQYF | TGTGCCAGCAGCTTAGGGAGCGGGATCTCCTACGAGCAGTACTTC | TRBV7-9 | 15 | - | TRBJ2-7 | TRBD2
CATSRAARERQPQHF | TGTGCCACCAGCAGAGCCGCCAGGGAAAGACAGCCCCAGCATTTT | TRBV15 | 15 | - | TRBJ1-5 | -
CAWQTGTSTDTQYF | TGTGCCTGGCAGACAGGGACTAGCACAGATACGCAGTATTTT | TRBV30 | 14 | - | TRBJ2-3 | -
CASSKPGQGVADTQYF | TGTGCCAGCAGCAAACCGGGACAGGGCGTTGCAGATACGCAGTATTTT | TRBV5-4 | 16 | once | TRBJ2-3 | TRBD1
CSVSREVGTEAFF | TGCAGCGTAAGCAGGGAAGTGGGCACTGAAGCTTTCTTT | TRBV29-1 | 13 | few | TRBJ1-1 | -
CASSPGGQQETQYF | TGTGCCAGCAGCCCCGGGGGGCAGCAAGAGACCCAGTACTTC | TRBV7-3 | 14 | - | TRBJ2-5 | -
CASSLPGIRSSGRARDNEQFF | TGTGCCAGCAGTTTACCCGGCATCAGGTCTAGCGGGAGGGCCCGGGACAATGAGCAGTTCTTC | TRBV28 | 21 | few | TRBJ2-1 | TRBD2
CASRVRQETNTEAFF | TGTGCCAGTAGGGTCCGACAGGAAACGAACACTGAAGCTTTCTTT | TRBV19 | 15 | - | TRBJ1-1 | -
CASSPARDRGTDTQYF | TGTGCCAGCAGCCCCGCCCGGGACAGGGGCACAGATACGCAGTATTTT | TRBV28 | 16 | - | TRBJ2-3 | TRBD1
CASTGLAGTDTQYF | TGCGCCAGCACCGGACTAGCGGGCACAGATACGCAGTATTTT | TRBV5-1 | 14 | - | TRBJ2-3 | TRBD2
CSVERQGHGYTF | TGCAGCGTTGAGCGACAGGGACATGGCTACACCTTC | TRBV29-1 | 12 | - | TRBJ1-2 | TRBD1
CASSQEGGGNTIYF | TGTGCCAGCAGCCAAGAGGGAGGTGGAAACACCATATATTTT | TRBV4-2 | 14 | - | TRBJ1-3 | -
CASSPQVGEAFF | TGTGCCAGCAGCCCGCAGGTTGGAGAAGCTTTCTTT | TRBV11-2 | 12 | - | TRBJ1-1 | -
CASSAGTQYNEQFF | TGTGCCAGCAGCGCGGGGACGCAGTACAATGAGCAGTTCTTC | TRBV7-9 | 14 | - | TRBJ2-1 | -
CASSAGLANSYEQYF | TGCGCCAGCAGCGCGGGACTAGCGAACTCCTACGAGCAGTACTTC | TRBV4-3 | 15 | - | TRBJ2-7 | TRBD2
CASSLDGTTYEQYF | TGTGCCAGCAGCTTAGATGGGACGACCTACGAGCAGTACTTC | TRBV7-9 | 14 | - | TRBJ2-7 | -
CASSPLSRGGETQYF | TGTGCCAGTAGTCCGCTATCCCGGGGCGGAGAGACCCAGTACTTC | TRBV19 | 15 | - | TRBJ2-5 | -
CASSLGETQYF | TGTGCCAGCAGCCTCGGTGAAACGCAGTATTTT | TRBV9 | 11 | few | TRBJ2-3 | -
CASSIDRVGELFF | TGTGCCAGTAGTATAGACAGGGTAGGGGAGCTGTTTTTT | TRBV19 | 13 | - | TRBJ2-2 | -
CASSEVTRGNEQFF | TGTGCCAGCAGTGAAGTTACAAGGGGCAATGAGCAGTTCTTC | TRBV2 | 14 | - | TRBJ2-1 | -
CASSEAPDRGVTGELFF | TGTGCCAGCAGTGAAGCCCCGGACAGGGGGGTAACCGGGGAGCTGTTTTTT | TRBV6-1 | 17 | - | TRBJ2-2 | TRBD1
CSVEGWTSGGYEQYF | TGCAGCGTTGAAGGGTGGACTAGCGGGGGGTACGAGCAGTACTTC | TRBV29-1 | 15 | - | TRBJ2-7 | TRBD2
CASSWTRRDTQYF | TGTGCCAGCAGCTGGACTAGGCGGGATACGCAGTATTTT | TRBV5-8 | 13 | - | TRBJ2-3 | TRBD2
CASSLAAGTNYGYTF | TGTGCCAGCAGCTTAGCGGCAGGAACTAACTATGGCTACACCTTC | TRBV7-6 | 15 | few | TRBJ1-2 | -
CASSKGRGVGEKLFF | TGCGCCAGCAGCAAAGGTAGAGGGGTTGGCGAAAAACTGTTTTTT | TRBV5-1 | 15 | once | TRBJ1-4 | -
CASSPAPRGREKLFF | TGTGCCAGCAGCCCCGCGCCCAGGGGCAGGGAAAAACTGTTTTTT | TRBV9 | 15 | - | TRBJ1-4 | -
CASSLSGENTEAFF | TGTGCCAGCAGTTTATCGGGTGAGAACACTGAAGCTTTCTTT | TRBV28 | 14 | - | TRBJ1-1 | -
CSVSLSVLNTGELFF | TGCAGCGTCAGCTTGAGCGTATTGAACACCGGGGAGCTGTTTTTT | TRBV29-1 | 15 | - | TRBJ2-2 | -
CASSLPRYRGRLPGEQFF | TGCGCCAGCAGCTTGCCACGCTATAGGGGACGTCTACCCGGTGAGCAGTTCTTC | TRBV5-1 | 18 | - | TRBJ2-1 | -
CASSYVGADYNEQFF | TGTGCCAGCAGTTATGTGGGAGCAGACTACAATGAGCAGTTCTTC | TRBV6-5 | 15 | - | TRBJ2-1 | -
CASSLVQGGHGYTF | TGTGCCAGCAGCTTAGTGCAGGGCGGTCATGGCTACACCTTC | TRBV7-3 | 14 | - | TRBJ1-2 | -
CASNLAGGLSYEQYF | TGTGCCAGCAATTTAGCGGGAGGTCTCTCCTACGAGCAGTACTTC | TRBV27 | 15 | - | TRBJ2-7 | TRBD2
CAWRGQSNNSPLHF | TGTGCCTGGAGGGGACAGAGCAATAATTCACCCCTCCACTTT | TRBV30 | 14 | - | TRBJ1-6 | TRBD1
CASSPSDRAGYTF | TGTGCCAGCAGCCCCTCCGACCGCGCTGGCTACACCTTC | TRBV7-3 | 13 | - | TRBJ1-2 | -
CAWSGIGITGELFF | TGTGCCTGGAGTGGAATAGGAATCACCGGGGAGCTGTTTTTT | TRBV30 | 14 | - | TRBJ2-2 | -
CASSSFVGQAETQYF | TGTGCCAGCAGTTCATTCGTGGGACAGGCAGAGACCCAGTACTTC | TRBV27 | 15 | few | TRBJ2-5 | TRBD1
CASSFGTSTDTQYF | TGTGCCAGCAGTTTTGGGACGAGCACAGATACGCAGTATTTT | TRBV6-6 | 14 | - | TRBJ2-3 | -
CASSPSAGSRYTGELFF | TGCGCCAGCAGTCCAAGCGCGGGAAGTAGGTACACCGGGGAGCTGTTTTTT | TRBV5-1 | 17 | - | TRBJ2-2 | -
CASSYDSGNTIYF | TGTGCCAGCAGTTACGACTCTGGAAACACCATATATTTT | TRBV6-5 | 13 | - | TRBJ1-3 | -